This T cell receptor (beta chain) was identified in a study of CD8 T cells in Susac syndrome. RNA amounts of about 0.45 to 1 ug underwent reverse transcription with random hexamers. TCRdb passed the immunoSEQ multiplex PCR reads through MiXCR, listing each CDR3 protein once. The sample includes about 290,000 distinct CDR3 sequences, over 75% of them seen just once. CD8+ and CD4+ T cells taken from blood had their TCR beta sequenced. The multiple sclerosis control group was made up of treatment-naive patients with stable or active relapsing-remitting disease. Germline assignment: CDR1 LNHNV and CDR2 YYDKDF (reference sequence). This CDR3 contains 15 residues. The V and J ends lost 5 bases and 9 bases respectively, with 20 bases between them.

The chain couples TRBV15 to TRBJ2-1; no definite D call. The sequencing sample was made of CD8+ T cells from PBMCs. The TCR sequence derives from a human donor with multiple sclerosis. DNA for the CDR3: TGTGCCACCAGCCCACCCGGACGAATTAGTGGTGAGCAGTTCTTC. It is translated as CATSPPGRISGEQFF.